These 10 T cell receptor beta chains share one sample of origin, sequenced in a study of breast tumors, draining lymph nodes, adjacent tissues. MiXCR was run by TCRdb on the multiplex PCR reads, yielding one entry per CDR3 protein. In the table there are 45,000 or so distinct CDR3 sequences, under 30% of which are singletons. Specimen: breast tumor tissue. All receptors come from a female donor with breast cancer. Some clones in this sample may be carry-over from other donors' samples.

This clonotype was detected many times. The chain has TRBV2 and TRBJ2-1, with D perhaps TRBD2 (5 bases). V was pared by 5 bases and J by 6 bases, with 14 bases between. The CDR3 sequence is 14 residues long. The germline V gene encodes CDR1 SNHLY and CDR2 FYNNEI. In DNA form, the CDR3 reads TGTGCCAGCAGTAAGTGGGGAGTCAGCAATGAGCAGTTCTTC. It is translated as CASSKWGVSNEQFF.

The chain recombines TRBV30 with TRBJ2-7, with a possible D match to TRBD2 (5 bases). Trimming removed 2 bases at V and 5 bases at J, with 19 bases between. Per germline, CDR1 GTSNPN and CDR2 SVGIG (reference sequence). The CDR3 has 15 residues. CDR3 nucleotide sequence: TGTGCCTGGAGTAGAGGACGGGGTAACGCCGACGAGCAGTACTTC. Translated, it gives CAWSRGRGNADEQYF. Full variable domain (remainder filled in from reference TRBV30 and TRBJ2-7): SQTIHQWPATLVQPVGSPLSLECTVEGTSNPNLYWYRQAAGRGLQLLFYSVGIGQISSEVPQNLSASRPQDRQFILSSKKLLLSDSGFYLCAWSRGRGNADEQYFGPGTRLTVT.

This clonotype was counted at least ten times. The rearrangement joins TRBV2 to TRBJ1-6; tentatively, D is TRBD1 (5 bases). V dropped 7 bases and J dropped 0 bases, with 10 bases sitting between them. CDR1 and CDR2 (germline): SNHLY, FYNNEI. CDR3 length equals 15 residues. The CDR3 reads CASTLDSSYNSPLHF. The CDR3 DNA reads TGTGCCAGCACCCTCGACAGCTCCTATAATTCACCCCTCCACTTT.

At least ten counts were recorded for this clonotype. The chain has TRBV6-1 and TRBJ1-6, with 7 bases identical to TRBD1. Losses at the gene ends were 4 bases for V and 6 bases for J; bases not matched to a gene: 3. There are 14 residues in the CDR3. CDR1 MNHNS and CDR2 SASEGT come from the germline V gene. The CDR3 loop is CASSAAGGNSPLHF. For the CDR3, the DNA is TGTGCCAGCAGTGCGGCAGGGGGTAATTCACCCCTCCACTTT.

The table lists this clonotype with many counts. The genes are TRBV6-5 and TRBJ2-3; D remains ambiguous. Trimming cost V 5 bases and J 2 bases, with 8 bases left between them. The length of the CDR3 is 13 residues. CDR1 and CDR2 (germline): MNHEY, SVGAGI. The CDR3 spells CASSPFSTDTQYF. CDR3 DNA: TGTGCCAGCAGTCCCTTTTCCACAGATACGCAGTATTTT.

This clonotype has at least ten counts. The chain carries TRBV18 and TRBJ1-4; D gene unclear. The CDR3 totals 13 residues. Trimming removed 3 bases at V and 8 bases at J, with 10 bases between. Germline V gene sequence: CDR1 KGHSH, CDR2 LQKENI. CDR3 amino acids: CASSPGNREKLFF. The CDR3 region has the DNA TGTGCCAGCTCACCCGGGAATCGGGAAAAACTGTTTTTT.

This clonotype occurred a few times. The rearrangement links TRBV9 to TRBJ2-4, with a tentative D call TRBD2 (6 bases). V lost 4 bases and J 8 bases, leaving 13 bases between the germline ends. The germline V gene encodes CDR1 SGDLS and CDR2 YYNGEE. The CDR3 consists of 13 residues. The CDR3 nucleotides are TGTGCCAGCAGCCCCGGGAGTCCGGACATTCAGTACTTC. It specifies CASSPGSPDIQYF. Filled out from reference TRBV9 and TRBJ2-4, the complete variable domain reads DSGVTQTPKHLITATGQRVTLRCSPRSGDLSVYWYQQSLDQGLQFLIQYYNGEERAKGNILERFSAQQFPDLHSELNLSSLELGDSALYFCASSPGSPDIQYFGAGTRLSVL.

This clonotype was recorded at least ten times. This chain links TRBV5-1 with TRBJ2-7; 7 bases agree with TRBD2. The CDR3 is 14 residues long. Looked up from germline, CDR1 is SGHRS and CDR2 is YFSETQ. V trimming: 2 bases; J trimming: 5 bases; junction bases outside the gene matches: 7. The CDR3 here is CASSFERDLDEQYF. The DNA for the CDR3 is TGCGCCAGCAGCTTCGAGCGGGACCTTGACGAGCAGTACTTC.

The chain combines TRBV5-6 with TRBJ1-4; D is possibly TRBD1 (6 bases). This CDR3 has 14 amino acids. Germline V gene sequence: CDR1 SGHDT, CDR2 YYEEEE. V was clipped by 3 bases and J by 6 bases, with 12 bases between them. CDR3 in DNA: TGTGCCAGCAGCTCGGTCTCAGGGGATGAAAAACTGTTTTTT. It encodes CASSSVSGDEKLFF.

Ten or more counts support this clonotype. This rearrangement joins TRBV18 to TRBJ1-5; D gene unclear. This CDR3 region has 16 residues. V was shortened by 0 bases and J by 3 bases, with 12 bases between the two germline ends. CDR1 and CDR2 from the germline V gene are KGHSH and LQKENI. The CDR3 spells CASSPPWASSNQPQHF. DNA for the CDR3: TGTGCCAGCTCACCACCGTGGGCCTCCTCCAATCAGCCCCAGCATTTT.